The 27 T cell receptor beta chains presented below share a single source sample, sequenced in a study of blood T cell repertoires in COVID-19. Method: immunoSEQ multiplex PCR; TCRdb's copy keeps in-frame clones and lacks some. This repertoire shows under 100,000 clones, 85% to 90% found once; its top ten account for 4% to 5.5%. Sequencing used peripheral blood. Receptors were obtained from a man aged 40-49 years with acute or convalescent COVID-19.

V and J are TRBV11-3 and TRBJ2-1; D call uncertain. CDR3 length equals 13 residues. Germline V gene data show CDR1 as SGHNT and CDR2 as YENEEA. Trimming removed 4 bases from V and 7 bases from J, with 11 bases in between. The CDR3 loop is CASSSEERNEQFF. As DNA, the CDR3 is TGTGCCAGCAGCTCCGAAGAGAGGAATGAGCAGTTCTTC.

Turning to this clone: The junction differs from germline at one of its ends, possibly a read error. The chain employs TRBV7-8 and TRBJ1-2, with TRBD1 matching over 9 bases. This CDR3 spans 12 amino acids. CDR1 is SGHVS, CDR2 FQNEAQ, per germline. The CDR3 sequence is CASSSLTGGRFF. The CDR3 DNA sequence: TGTGCCAGCAGCTCCCTGACAGGGGGACGTTTCTTC.

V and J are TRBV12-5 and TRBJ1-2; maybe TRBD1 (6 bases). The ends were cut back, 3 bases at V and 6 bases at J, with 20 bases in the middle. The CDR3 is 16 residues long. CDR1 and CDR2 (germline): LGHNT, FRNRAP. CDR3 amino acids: CASGFDSHWGGDGYTF. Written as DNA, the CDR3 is TGTGCTAGTGGTTTTGACTCCCACTGGGGGGGCGATGGCTACACCTTC.

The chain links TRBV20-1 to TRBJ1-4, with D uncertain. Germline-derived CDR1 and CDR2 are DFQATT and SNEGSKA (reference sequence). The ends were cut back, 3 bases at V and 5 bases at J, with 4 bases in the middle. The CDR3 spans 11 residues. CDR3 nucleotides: TGCAGTGCTAGCCCGAATGAAAAACTGTTTTTT. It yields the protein CSASPNEKLFF.

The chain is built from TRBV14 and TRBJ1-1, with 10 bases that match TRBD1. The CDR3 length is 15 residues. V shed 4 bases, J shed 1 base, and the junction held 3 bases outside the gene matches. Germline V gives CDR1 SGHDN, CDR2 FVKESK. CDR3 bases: TGTGCCAGCAGCCCGGGGACAGGGGAGAACACTGAAGCTTTCTTT. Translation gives CASSPGTGENTEAFF.

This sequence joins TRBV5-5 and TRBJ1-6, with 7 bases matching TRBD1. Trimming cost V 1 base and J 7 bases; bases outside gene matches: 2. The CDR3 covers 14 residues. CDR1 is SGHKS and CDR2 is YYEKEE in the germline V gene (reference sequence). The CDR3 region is CASSLTGDNSPLHF. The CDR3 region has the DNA TGTGCCAGCAGCTTGACAGGGGACAATTCACCCCTCCACTTT.

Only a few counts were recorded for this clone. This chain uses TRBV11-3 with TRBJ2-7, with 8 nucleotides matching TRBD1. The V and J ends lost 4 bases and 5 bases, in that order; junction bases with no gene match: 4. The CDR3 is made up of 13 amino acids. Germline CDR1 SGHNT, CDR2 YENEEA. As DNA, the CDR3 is TGTGCCAGCAGCTCAGGACAGGGCCACGAGCAGTACTTC. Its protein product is CASSSGQGHEQYF. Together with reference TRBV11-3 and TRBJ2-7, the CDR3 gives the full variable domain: EAGVVQSPRYKIIEKKQPVAFWCNPISGHNTLYWYLQNLGQGPELLIRYENEEAVDDSQLPKDRFSAERLKGVDSTLKIQPAELGDSAVYLCASSSGQGHEQYFGPGTRLTVT.

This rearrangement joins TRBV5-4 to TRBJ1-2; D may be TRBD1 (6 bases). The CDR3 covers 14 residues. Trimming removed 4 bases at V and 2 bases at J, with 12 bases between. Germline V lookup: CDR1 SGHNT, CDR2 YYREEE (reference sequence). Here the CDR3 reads CASSPAGVNYGYTF. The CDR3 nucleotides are TGTGCCAGCAGCCCGGCAGGGGTCAACTATGGCTACACCTTC. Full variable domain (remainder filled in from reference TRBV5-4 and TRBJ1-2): ETGVTQSPTHLIKTRGQQVTLRCSSQSGHNTVSWYQQALGQGPQFIFQYYREEENGRGNFPPRFSGLQFPNYSSELNVNALELDDSALYLCASSPAGVNYGYTFGSGTRLTVV.

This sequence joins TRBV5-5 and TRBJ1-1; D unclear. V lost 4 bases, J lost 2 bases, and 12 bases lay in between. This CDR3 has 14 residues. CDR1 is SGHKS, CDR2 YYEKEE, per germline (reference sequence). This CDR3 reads CASSVNTDNTEAFF. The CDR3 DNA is TGTGCCAGCAGCGTAAATACAGACAACACTGAAGCTTTCTTT.

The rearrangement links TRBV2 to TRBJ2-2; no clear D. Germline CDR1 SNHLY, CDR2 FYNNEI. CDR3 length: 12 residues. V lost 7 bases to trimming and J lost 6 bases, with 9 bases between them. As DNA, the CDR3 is TGTGCCAGCATGATTGAGCCCGGGGAGCTGTTTTTT. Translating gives CASMIEPGELFF. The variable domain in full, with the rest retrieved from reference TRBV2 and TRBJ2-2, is EPEVTQTPSHQVTQMGQEVILRCVPISNHLYFYWYRQILGQKVEFLVSFYNNEISEKSEIFDDQFSVERPDGSNFTLKIRSTKLEDSAMYFCASMIEPGELFFGEGSRLTVL.

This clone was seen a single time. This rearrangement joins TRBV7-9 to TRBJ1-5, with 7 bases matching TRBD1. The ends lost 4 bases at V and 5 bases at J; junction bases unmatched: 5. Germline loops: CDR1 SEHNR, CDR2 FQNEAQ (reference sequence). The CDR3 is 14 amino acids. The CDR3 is CASSSSTGYQPQHF. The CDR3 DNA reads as TGTGCCAGCAGCTCGTCGACAGGGTATCAGCCCCAGCATTTT.

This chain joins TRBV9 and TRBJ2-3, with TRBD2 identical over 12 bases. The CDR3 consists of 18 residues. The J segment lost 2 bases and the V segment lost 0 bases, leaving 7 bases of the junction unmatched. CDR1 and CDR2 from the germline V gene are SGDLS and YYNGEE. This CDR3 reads CASSVGTSGETYTDTQYF. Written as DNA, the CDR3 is TGTGCCAGCAGCGTAGGGACTAGCGGGGAGACTTACACAGATACGCAGTATTTT.

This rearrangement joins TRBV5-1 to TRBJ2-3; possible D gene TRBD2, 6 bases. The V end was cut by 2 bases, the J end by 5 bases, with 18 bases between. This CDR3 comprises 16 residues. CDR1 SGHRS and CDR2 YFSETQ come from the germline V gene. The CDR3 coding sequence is TGCGCCAGCAGCTTAAGTTTGGAGAGGGGAGGAGATACGCAGTATTTT. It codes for CASSLSLERGGDTQYF.

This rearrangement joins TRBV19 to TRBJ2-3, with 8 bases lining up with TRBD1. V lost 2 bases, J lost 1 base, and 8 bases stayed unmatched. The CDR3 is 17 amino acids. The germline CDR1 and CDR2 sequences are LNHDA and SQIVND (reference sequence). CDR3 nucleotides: TGTGCCAGTAGTATAACGACAGGGGCTGCTGGCACAGATACGCAGTATTTT. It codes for CASSITTGAAGTDTQYF. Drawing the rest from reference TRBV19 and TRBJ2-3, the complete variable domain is DGGITQSPKYLFRKEGQNVTLSCEQNLNHDAMYWYRQDPGQGLRLIYYSQIVNDFQKGDIAEGYSVSREKKESFPLTVTSAQKNPTAFYLCASSITTGAAGTDTQYFGPGTRLTVL.

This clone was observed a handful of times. The CDR3 bases are TGCAGCGCTACAGGGTCCAGGCTCGCCGACTACTCTGGAAACACCATATATTTT. This translates into CSATGSRLADYSGNTIYF. The chain joins TRBV29-1 to TRBJ1-3, with a weak D call TRBD1 (6 bases). V gave up 7 bases and J gave up 0 bases, with 25 bases separating them. Germline-derived CDR1 and CDR2 are SQVTM and ANQGSEA. This CDR3 has 18 residues.

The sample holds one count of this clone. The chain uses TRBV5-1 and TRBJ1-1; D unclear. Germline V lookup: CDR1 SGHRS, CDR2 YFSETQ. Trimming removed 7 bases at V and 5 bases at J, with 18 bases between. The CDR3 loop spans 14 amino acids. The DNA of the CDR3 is TGCGCCAGCGGCGGCCTGACGGGAGGGACTGAAGCTTTCTTT. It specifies CASGGLTGGTEAFF.

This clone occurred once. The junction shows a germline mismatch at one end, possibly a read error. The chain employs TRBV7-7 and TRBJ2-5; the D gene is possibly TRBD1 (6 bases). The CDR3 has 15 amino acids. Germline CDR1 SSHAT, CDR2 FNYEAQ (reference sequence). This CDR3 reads CASSLATGPGETQYF. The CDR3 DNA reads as TGTGCTAGCAGCTTAGCGACAGGCCCTGGGGAGACCCAGTACTTC.

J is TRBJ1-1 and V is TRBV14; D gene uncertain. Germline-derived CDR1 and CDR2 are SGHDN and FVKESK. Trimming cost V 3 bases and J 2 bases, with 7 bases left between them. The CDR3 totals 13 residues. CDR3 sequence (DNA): TGTGCCAGCAGCCATAATCCTAACACTGAAGCTTTCTTT. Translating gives CASSHNPNTEAFF. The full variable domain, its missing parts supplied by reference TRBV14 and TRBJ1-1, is EAGVTQFPSHSVIEKGQTVTLRCDPISGHDNLYWYRRVMGKEIKFLLHFVKESKQDESGMPNNRFLAERTGGTYSTLKVQPAELEDSGVYFCASSHNPNTEAFFGQGTRLTVV.

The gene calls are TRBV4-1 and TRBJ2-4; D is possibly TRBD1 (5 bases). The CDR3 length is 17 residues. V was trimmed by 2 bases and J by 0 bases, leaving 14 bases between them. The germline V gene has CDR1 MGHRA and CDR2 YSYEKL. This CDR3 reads CASSQYQGGLAKNIQYF. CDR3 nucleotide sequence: TGCGCCAGCAGCCAATACCAGGGTGGTCTAGCCAAAAACATTCAGTACTTC.

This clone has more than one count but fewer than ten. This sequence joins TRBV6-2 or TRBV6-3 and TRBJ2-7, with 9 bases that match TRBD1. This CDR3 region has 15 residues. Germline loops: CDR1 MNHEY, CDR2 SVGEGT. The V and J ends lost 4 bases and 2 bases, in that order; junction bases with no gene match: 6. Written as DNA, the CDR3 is TGTGCCAGCAGTTCGGACAGGGGCGGTCCCTACGAGCAGTACTTC. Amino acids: CASSSDRGGPYEQYF.

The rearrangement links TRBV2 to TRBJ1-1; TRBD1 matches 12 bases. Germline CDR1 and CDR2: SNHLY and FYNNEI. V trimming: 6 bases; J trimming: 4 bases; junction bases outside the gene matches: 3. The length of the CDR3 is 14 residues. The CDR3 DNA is TGTGCCAGCAGGGGACAGGGGGCTGTCACTGAAGCTTTCTTT. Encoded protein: CASRGQGAVTEAFF.

CDR3 DNA sequence: TGTGCCAGCAGTCCACAACCGGGATCGGACGAGCAGTACTTC. Translating it yields CASSPQPGSDEQYF. The chain recombines TRBV11-1 with TRBJ2-7, with D possibly being TRBD2 (5 bases). The CDR3 is 14 residues long. Germline values: CDR1 SGHAT, CDR2 FQDESV (reference sequence). With 6 bases removed from V and 5 bases from J, the gap between germline ends came to 17 bases.

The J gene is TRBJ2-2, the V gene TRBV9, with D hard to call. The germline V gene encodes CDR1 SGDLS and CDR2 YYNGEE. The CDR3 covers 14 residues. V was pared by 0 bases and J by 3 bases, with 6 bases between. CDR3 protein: CASSVVPDTGELFF. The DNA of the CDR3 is TGTGCCAGCAGCGTAGTTCCAGACACCGGGGAGCTGTTTTTT. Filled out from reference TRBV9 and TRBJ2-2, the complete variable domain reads DSGVTQTPKHLITATGQRVTLRCSPRSGDLSVYWYQQSLDQGLQFLIQYYNGEERAKGNILERFSAQQFPDLHSELNLSSLELGDSALYFCASSVVPDTGELFFGEGSRLTVL.

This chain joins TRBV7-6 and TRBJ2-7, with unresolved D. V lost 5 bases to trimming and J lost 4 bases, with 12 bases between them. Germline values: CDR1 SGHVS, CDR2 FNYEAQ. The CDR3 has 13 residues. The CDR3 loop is CASSKEQPYEQYF. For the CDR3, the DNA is TGTGCCAGCAGCAAAGAACAGCCGTACGAGCAGTACTTC.

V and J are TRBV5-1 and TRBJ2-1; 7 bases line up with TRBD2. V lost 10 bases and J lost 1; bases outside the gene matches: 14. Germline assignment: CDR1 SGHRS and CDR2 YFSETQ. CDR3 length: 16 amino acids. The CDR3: CAGSSGSGESYNEQFF. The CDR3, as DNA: TGCGCCGGAAGTTCGGGCAGCGGGGAATCCTACAATGAGCAGTTCTTC. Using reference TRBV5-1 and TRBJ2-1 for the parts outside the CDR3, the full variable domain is KAGVTQTPRYLIKTRGQQVTLSCSPISGHRSVSWYQQTPGQGLQFLFEYFSETQRNKGNFPGRFSGRQFSNSRSEMNVSTLELGDSALYLCAGSSGSGESYNEQFFGPGTRLTVL.

This CDR3 reads CASSHPPLGTRNTGELFF. CDR3 in DNA: TGTGCCAGCAGCCATCCACCTTTAGGGACACGGAACACCGGGGAGCTGTTTTTT. This chain links TRBV3-1 (or the pseudogene TRBV3-2) with TRBJ2-2, with D possibly matching TRBD1 (6 bases). V was shortened by 3 bases and J by 1 base, with 18 bases between the two germline ends. Germline V CDR1 and CDR2: LGHDT, YNNKEL (reference sequence). This CDR3 region has 18 residues.

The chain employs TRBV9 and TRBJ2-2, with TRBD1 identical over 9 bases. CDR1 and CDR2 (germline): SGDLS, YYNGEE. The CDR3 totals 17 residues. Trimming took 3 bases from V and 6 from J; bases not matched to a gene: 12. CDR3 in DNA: TGTGCCAGCAGCGAACTCTCACGGACAGGGGCCGCCGGGGAGCTGTTTTTT. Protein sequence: CASSELSRTGAAGELFF.